Listed here are 13 T cell receptor beta chains from one sample, sequenced in a study of blood T cell repertoires in COVID-19. TCRdb's table, derived via immunoSEQ multiplex PCR, lists solely in-frame clones and lacks some. The sample has around 260,000 clones; roughly 85% are singletons. The sequencing sample was made of PBMCs or T cells enriched from blood (not recorded which). These receptors were taken from a woman under 40 who had recovered from COVID-19.

The rearrangement uses TRBV28 and TRBJ2-5, with 7 bases identical to TRBD2. The ends lost 6 bases at V and 2 bases at J; junction bases unmatched: 15. Per the germline V gene, CDR1 is MDHEN and CDR2 is SYDVKM. The CDR3 consists of 17 residues. The CDR3 here is CASSGAGAGWGQETQYF. CDR3 DNA sequence: TGTGCCAGCAGCGGCGCGGGAGCCGGCTGGGGTCAAGAGACCCAGTACTTC.

The chain is built from TRBV27 and TRBJ1-1; D is possibly TRBD1 (6 bases). Per the germline V gene, CDR1 is MNHEY and CDR2 is SMNVEV (reference sequence). This CDR3 spans 14 amino acids. Trimming left V 5 bases short and J 6 bases short, with 16 bases between. This CDR3 is CASSPSRDIAEAFF. In nucleotides, the CDR3 is TGTGCCAGCAGTCCGTCCCGGGACATAGCTGAAGCTTTCTTT.

V and J are TRBV11-3 and TRBJ2-1; TRBD1 is a possible D gene (5 bases). V lost 1 base, J lost 9 bases, and 13 bases lay in between. Germline CDR1 and CDR2: SGHNT and YENEEA. This CDR3 has 14 amino acids. The DNA for the CDR3 is TGTGCCAGCAGCTTAGCCGAATGGGGCTCTGAGCAGTTCTTC. This codes for CASSLAEWGSEQFF.

This chain links TRBV28 with TRBJ2-4; TRBD1 matches 8 bases. With 6 bases clipped from V and 6 bases from J, the junction kept 7 bases outside the gene matches. Germline V lookup: CDR1 MDHEN, CDR2 SYDVKM. The CDR3 has 14 residues. This chain's CDR3 is CASRPGQGGNIQYF. The CDR3 nucleotides read TGTGCCAGCAGACCCGGACAGGGTGGAAACATTCAGTACTTC. Filled out from reference TRBV28 and TRBJ2-4, the complete variable domain reads DVKVTQSSRYLVKRTGEKVFLECVQDMDHENMFWYRQDPGLGLRLIYFSYDVKMKEKGDIPEGYSVSREKKERFSLILESASTNQTSMYLCASRPGQGGNIQYFGAGTRLSVL.

The chain links TRBV18 to TRBJ1-2; 8 nucleotides line up with TRBD1. The V and J ends lost 6 bases and 8 bases, in that order; junction bases with no gene match: 8. The CDR3 is 13 amino acids. CDR1 is KGHSH and CDR2 is LQKENI in the germline V gene. For the CDR3, the DNA is TGTGCCAGCTCGCTAGGACAGGGCGACGGCTACACCTTC. Amino acids: CASSLGQGDGYTF.

The CDR3 spells CASSQDRPGWKSEQFF. For the CDR3, the DNA is TGCGCCAGCAGCCAAGACCGACCAGGGTGGAAGAGTGAGCAGTTCTTC. The chain combines TRBV4-1 with TRBJ2-1, with D perhaps matching TRBD1 (5 bases). V was clipped by 0 bases and J by 9 bases, with 18 bases between them. This CDR3 contains 16 residues. The germline V gene encodes CDR1 MGHRA and CDR2 YSYEKL.

The J gene is TRBJ1-2, the V gene TRBV28; the match to TRBD1 covers 7 bases. The CDR3 spans 15 residues. The ends lost 9 bases at V and 4 bases at J; junction bases unmatched: 14. Germline CDR1 MDHEN, CDR2 SYDVKM. The DNA for the CDR3 is TGTGCCAGTGTGCCCGGGACACGGACAGGCTATGGCTACACCTTC. It translates to CASVPGTRTGYGYTF.

This clone is a singleton in its sample. The genes are TRBV27 and TRBJ2-7; TRBD2 matches 7 bases. CDR1 MNHEY and CDR2 SMNVEV come from the germline V gene (reference sequence). V dropped 8 bases and J dropped 0; count of bases not matched to a gene: 4. CDR3 size: 13 residues. CDR3 nucleotides: TGTGCCAGCGGGGAGGGGAACTCCTACGAGCAGTACTTC. This gives the protein CASGEGNSYEQYF.

This clone showed up just once. The V and J genes are TRBV27 and TRBJ2-7, with 11 bases fitting TRBD1. In germline, CDR1 is MNHEY, CDR2 SMNVEV (reference sequence). The CDR3 contains 16 residues. Trimming removed 2 bases from V and 4 bases from J; junction bases left unmatched: 7. DNA for the CDR3: TGTGCCAGCAGTTTAGTTGCCGGGACAGGGGGTTACGAGCAGTACTTC. It encodes CASSLVAGTGGYEQYF.

The chain combines TRBV3-1 (or the pseudogene TRBV3-2) with TRBJ1-3; D possibly corresponds to TRBD1 (5 bases). There are 16 residues in the CDR3. Germline V CDR1 and CDR2: LGHDT, YNNKEL (reference sequence). The ends were cut back, 6 bases at V and 0 bases at J, with 15 bases in the middle. Written as DNA, the CDR3 is TGTGCCAGCAGGGACAACAGGCGATACTCTGGAAACACCATATATTTT. This translates into CASRDNRRYSGNTIYF.

The CDR3 coding sequence is TGTGCCATCAGCCCGGGTCTCGGTTCGGGCTACACCTTC. Protein product: CAISPGLGSGYTF. This chain uses TRBV10-3 with TRBJ1-2; D gene uncertain. There are 13 residues in the CDR3. Deletions cut 6 bases from V and 8 bases from J, with 16 bases between. Germline loops: CDR1 ENHRY, CDR2 SYGVKD.

V is TRBV28 and J is TRBJ1-2, with D uncertain. Trimming removed 8 bases from V and 4 bases from J, with 17 bases in between. Germline-derived CDR1 and CDR2 are MDHEN and SYDVKM. This CDR3 is 14 amino acids long. The CDR3 region has the DNA TGTGCCAGCGAACCGGCAGGAATTGCCTATGGCTACACCTTC. This translates into CASEPAGIAYGYTF.

This chain uses TRBV15 with TRBJ2-5, with 7 positions matching TRBD2. The CDR3 covers 15 residues. Germline V gene lookup returns CDR1 LNHNV and CDR2 YYDKDF (reference sequence). With 9 bases clipped from V and 2 bases from J, the junction kept 12 bases outside the gene matches. CDR3 bases: TGTGCCACTACTAGGACTAGAGGGAGTCAAGAGACCCAGTACTTC. This translates into CATTRTRGSQETQYF.